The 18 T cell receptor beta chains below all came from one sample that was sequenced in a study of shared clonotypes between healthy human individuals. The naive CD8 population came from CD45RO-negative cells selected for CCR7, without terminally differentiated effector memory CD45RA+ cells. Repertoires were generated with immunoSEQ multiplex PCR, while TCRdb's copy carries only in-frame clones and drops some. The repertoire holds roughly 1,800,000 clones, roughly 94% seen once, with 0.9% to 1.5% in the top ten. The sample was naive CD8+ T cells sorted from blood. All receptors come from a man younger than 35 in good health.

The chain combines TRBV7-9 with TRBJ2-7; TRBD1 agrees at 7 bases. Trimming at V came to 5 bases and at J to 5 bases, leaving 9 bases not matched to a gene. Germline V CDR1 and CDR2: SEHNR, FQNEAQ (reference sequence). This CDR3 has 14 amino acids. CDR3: CASSPPTGTDEQYF. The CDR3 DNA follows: TGTGCCAGCAGCCCCCCGACAGGGACCGACGAGCAGTACTTC. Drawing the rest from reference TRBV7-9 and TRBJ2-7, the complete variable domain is DTGVSQNPRHKITKRGQNVTFRCDPISEHNRLYWYRQTLGQGPEFLTYFQNEAQLEKSRLLSDRFSAERPKGSFSTLEIQRTEQGDSAMYLCASSPPTGTDEQYFGPGTRLTVT.

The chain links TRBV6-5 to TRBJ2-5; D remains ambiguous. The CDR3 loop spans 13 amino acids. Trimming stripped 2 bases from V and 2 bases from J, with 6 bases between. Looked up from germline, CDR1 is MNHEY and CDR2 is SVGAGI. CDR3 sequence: CASSYEAQETQYF. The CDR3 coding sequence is TGTGCCAGCAGTTACGAGGCTCAAGAGACCCAGTACTTC.

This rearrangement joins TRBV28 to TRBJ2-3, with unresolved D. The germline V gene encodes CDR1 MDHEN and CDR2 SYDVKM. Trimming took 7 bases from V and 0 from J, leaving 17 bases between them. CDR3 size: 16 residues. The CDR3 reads CASTTLVETSTDTQYF. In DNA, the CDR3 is TGTGCCAGCACTACTTTGGTGGAAACTAGCACAGATACGCAGTATTTT. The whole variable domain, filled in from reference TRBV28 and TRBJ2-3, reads DVKVTQSSRYLVKRTGEKVFLECVQDMDHENMFWYRQDPGLGLRLIYFSYDVKMKEKGDIPEGYSVSREKKERFSLILESASTNQTSMYLCASTTLVETSTDTQYFGPGTRLTVL.

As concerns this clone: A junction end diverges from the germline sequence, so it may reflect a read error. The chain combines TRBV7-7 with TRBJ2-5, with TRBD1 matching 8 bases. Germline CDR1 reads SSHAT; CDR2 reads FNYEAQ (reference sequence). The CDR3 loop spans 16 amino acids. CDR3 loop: CASSFGVPGGSETQYF. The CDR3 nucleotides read TGTGCTAGCAGCTTTGGGGTCCCAGGGGGCTCAGAGACCCAGTACTTC.

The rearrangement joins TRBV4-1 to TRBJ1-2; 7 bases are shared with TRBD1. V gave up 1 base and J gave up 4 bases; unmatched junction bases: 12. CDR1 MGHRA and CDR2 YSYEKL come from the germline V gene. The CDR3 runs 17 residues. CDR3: CASSQVQTGTGVYGYTF. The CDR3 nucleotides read TGCGCCAGCAGCCAAGTCCAAACGGGCACAGGGGTCTATGGCTACACCTTC.

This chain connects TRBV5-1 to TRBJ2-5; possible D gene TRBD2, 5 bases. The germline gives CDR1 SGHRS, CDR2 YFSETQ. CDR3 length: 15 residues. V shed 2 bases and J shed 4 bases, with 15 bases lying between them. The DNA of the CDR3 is TGCGCCAGCAGCTTCGAATCGGCTAGCCGAGAGACCCAGTACTTC. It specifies CASSFESASRETQYF.

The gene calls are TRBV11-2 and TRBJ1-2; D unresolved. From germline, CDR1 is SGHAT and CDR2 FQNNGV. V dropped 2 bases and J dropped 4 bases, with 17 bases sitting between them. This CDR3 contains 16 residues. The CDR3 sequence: CASSLREQWGSYGYTF. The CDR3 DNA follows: TGTGCCAGCAGCTTAAGAGAGCAGTGGGGTAGCTATGGCTACACCTTC.

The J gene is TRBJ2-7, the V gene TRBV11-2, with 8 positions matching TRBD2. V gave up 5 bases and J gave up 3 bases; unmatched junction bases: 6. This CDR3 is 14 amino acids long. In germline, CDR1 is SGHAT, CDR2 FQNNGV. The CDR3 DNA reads TGTGCCAGCAGCCCAACTAGCGGATACTACGAGCAGTACTTC. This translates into CASSPTSGYYEQYF.

CDR3 DNA: TGTGCCATCAGTAAGGTGACGGGGATAGAGACCCAGTACTTC. It encodes CAISKVTGIETQYF. The rearrangement links TRBV10-3 to TRBJ2-5, with D possibly TRBD2 on 5 matching bases. Germline V gene lookup returns CDR1 ENHRY and CDR2 SYGVKD. With 5 bases removed from V and 4 bases from J, the gap between germline ends came to 14 bases. The CDR3 consists of 14 residues.

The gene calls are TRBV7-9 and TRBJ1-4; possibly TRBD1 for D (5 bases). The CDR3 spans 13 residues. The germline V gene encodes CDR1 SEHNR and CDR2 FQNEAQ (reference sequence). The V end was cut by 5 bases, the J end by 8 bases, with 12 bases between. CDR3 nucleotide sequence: TGTGCCAGCAGCGCCGGCCAGGGCGAAAAACTGTTTTTT. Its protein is CASSAGQGEKLFF.

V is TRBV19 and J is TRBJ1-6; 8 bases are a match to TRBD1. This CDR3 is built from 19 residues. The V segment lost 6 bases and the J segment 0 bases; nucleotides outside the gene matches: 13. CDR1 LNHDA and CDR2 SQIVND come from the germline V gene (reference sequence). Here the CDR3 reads CASSGGQGVIRSYNSPLHF. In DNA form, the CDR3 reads TGTGCCAGTAGCGGCGGACAGGGTGTTATACGCTCCTATAATTCACCCCTCCACTTT.

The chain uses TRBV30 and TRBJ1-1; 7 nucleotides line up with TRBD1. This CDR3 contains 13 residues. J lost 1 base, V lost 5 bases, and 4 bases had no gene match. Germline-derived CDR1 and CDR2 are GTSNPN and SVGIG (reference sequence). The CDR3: CAWVGTENTEAFF. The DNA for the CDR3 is TGTGCCTGGGTGGGGACAGAGAACACTGAAGCTTTCTTT.

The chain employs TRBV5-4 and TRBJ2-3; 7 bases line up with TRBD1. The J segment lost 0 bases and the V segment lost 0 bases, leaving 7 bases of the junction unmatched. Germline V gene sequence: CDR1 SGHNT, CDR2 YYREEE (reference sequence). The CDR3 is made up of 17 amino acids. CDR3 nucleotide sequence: TGTGCCAGCAGCTTGGGACAGGGTACGCTTAGCACAGATACGCAGTATTTT. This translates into CASSLGQGTLSTDTQYF.

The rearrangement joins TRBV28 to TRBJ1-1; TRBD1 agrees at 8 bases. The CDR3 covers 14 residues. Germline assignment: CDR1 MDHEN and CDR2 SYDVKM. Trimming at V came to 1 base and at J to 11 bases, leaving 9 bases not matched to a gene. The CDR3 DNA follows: TGTGCCAGCAGTTTATTCAGGCAGGGGGCGCAGGCTTTCTTT. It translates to CASSLFRQGAQAFF. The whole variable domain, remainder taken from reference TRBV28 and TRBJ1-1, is DVKVTQSSRYLVKRTGEKVFLECVQDMDHENMFWYRQDPGLGLRLIYFSYDVKMKEKGDIPEGYSVSREKKERFSLILESASTNQTSMYLCASSLFRQGAQAFFGQGTRLTVV.

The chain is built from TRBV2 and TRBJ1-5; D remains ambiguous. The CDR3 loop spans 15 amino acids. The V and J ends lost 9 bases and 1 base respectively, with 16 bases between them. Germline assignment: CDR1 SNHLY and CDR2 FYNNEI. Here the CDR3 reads CASRDEDYSNQPQHF. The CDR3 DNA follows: TGTGCCAGTCGCGACGAGGACTACAGCAATCAGCCCCAGCATTTT. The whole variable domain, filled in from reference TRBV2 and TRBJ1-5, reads EPEVTQTPSHQVTQMGQEVILRCVPISNHLYFYWYRQILGQKVEFLVSFYNNEISEKSEIFDDQFSVERPDGSNFTLKIRSTKLEDSAMYFCASRDEDYSNQPQHFGDGTRLSIL.

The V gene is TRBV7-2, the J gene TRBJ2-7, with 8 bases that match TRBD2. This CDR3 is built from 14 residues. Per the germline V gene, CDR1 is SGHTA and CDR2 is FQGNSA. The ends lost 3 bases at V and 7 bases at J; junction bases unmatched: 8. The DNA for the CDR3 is TGTGCCAGCAGCTTCGGGGGGGGCCCGTGGGAGCAGTACTTC. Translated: CASSFGGGPWEQYF.

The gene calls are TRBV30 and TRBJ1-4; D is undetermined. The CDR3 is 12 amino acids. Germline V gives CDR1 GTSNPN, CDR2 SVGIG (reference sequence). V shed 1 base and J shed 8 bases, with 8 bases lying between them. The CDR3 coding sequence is TGTGCCTGGAGTGCCGATAGCGAAAAACTGTTTTTT. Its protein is CAWSADSEKLFF.

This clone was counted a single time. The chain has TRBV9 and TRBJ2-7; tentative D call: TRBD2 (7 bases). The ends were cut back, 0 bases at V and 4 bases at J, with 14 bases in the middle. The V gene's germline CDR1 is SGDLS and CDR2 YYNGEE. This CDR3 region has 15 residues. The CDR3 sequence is CASSVGGGREYEQYF. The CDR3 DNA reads TGTGCCAGCAGCGTAGGAGGGGGGAGGGAATACGAGCAGTACTTC.